The clone carrying this T cell receptor (beta chain) appeared a single time. This sample is drawn from a study of blood T cell repertoires in COVID-19. For the study at large: Acute and convalescent COVID-19 specimens originated in the United States, Italy and Spain.

Under the authors' procedure: Scientists estimated how many nucleated cells there were by amplifying reference gene primers. Clones were sequenced by immunoSEQ multiplex PCR, and TCRdb holds only the in-frame ones, with some missing. D and trimming were read from the DNA, whereas the V and J calls and clone size are those reported in that table. This sample has roughly 28,000 clones; around nine tenths occur once, and the top ten carry roughly 10%. V was pared by 5 bases and J by 4 bases, with 21 bases between. The germline CDR1 and CDR2 sequences are MNHEY and SMNVEV (reference sequence). The CDR3 contains 16 residues.

Sequencing used peripheral blood. This TCR was sampled from a human donor in a cohort sampled during active COVID-19. J is TRBJ2-7 and V is TRBV27, with D perhaps TRBD1 (6 bases). The CDR3 here is CASSKAPASGDYEQYF. CDR3 sequence (DNA): TGTGCCAGCAGTAAGGCACCAGCGTCAGGGGATTACGAGCAGTACTTC.